The T cell receptor (beta chain) under discussion was sequenced for a study of a mutant IDH1 vaccine in newly diagnosed glioma. Study as a whole: In some groups vaccination began 4-6 weeks post-radiotherapy; others received it with temozolomide. Most patients had radiochemotherapy with temozolomide before enrollment; others had one alone. Study conclusions and caveats: Apparently, pseudoprogression bore no relation to changes among the top peripheral T cell clonotypes.

Time point described: week 35, safety follow-up. A single vaccine dose contained 300 ug of mutant IDH1 20-mer peptide, and topical imiquimod was used with it. Patients came in for eight vaccinations, in weeks 1, 3, 5, 7, 11, 15, 19 and 23. Of note for this clone: Its specificity is unknown.

Assay: immunoSEQ multiplex PCR; the TCRdb copy retains only in-frame clones and omits some. Here the sample spans tens of thousands of clones, 80% to 85% being singletons. Sequencing was performed on PBMCs, taken from a glioma patient whose treatment included an IDH1 peptide vaccine. The TCR originated in a woman between 40 and 50 years old with glioma. Some clones in this sample may be carry-over from other donors' samples.

The CDR3 loop is CAISENGATDTQYF. CDR3 sequence (DNA): TGTGCCATCAGTGAGAACGGGGCCACAGATACGCAGTATTTT. The chain couples TRBV10-3 to TRBJ2-3; D could derive from TRBD1 or TRBD2 (5 bases each). The V end lost 2 bases, the J end lost 2 bases, and 8 bases lay between the germline ends. The CDR3 is made up of 14 amino acids. Germline CDR1 reads ENHRY; CDR2 reads SYGVKD.